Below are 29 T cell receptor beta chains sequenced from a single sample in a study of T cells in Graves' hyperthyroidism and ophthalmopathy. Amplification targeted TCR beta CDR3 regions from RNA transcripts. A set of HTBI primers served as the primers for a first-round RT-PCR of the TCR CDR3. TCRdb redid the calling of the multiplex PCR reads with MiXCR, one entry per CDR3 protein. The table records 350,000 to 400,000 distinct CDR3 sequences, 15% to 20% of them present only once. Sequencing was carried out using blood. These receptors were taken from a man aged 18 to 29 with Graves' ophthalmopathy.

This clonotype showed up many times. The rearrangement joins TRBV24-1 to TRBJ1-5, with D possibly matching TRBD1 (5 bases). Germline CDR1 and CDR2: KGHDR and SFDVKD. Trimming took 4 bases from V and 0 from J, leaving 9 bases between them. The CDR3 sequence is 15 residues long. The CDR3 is CATSDPGGSNQPQHF. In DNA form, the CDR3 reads TGTGCCACCAGTGACCCGGGGGGTAGCAATCAGCCCCAGCATTTT.

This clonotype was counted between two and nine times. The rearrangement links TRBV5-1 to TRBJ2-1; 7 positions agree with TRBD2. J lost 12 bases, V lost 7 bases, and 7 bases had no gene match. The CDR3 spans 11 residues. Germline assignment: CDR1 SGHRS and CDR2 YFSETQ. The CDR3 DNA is TGCGCCAGCTGGTCGGGGGGTGGGCAGTTCTTC. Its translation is CASWSGGGQFF.

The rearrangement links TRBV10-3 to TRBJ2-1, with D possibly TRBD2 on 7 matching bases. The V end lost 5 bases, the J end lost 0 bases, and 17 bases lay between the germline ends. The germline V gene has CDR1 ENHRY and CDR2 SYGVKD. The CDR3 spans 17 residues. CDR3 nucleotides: TGTGCCATCAGTCCTACCGAAGGGGGGGGCTCCTACAATGAGCAGTTCTTC. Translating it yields CAISPTEGGGSYNEQFF.

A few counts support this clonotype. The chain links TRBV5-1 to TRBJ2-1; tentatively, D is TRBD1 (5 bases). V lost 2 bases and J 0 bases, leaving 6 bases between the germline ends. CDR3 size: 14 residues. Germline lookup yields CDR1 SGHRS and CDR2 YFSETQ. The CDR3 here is CASSLQDSYNEQFF. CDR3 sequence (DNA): TGCGCCAGCAGCTTACAGGACTCCTACAATGAGCAGTTCTTC.

CDR3 amino acids: CASSSHRLSNYGYTF. The CDR3 DNA is TGTGCCAGCAGTTCCCACCGACTCAGCAACTATGGCTACACCTTC. The rearrangement joins TRBV7-8 to TRBJ1-2, with D unresolved. Germline V gives CDR1 SGHVS, CDR2 FQNEAQ. The CDR3 is 15 residues long. Trimming removed 6 bases at V and 2 bases at J, with 16 bases between.

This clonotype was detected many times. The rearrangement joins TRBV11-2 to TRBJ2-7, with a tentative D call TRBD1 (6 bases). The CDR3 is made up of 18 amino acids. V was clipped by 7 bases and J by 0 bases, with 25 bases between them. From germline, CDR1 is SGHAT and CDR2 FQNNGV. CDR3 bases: TGTGCCAGCATCCCCTCGGGACACCCCATTCGTAGCTCCTACGAGCAGTACTTC. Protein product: CASIPSGHPIRSSYEQYF.

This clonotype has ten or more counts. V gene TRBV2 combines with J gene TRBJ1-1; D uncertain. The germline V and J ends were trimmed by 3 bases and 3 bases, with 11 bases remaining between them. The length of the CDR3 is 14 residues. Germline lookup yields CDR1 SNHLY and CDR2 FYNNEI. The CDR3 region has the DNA TGTGCCAGCAGTGAGCCGCAATGGGACACTGAAGCTTTCTTT. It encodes CASSEPQWDTEAFF.

CDR3 loop: CASSQQTIYGYTF. CDR3 sequence (DNA): TGTGCCAGCAGCCAACAGACTATTTATGGCTACACCTTC. The rearrangement uses TRBV3-1 and TRBJ1-2; D not resolved. CDR1 LGHDT and CDR2 YNNKEL come from the germline V gene (reference sequence). V dropped 2 bases and J dropped 5 bases, with 9 bases sitting between them. The CDR3 contains 13 residues.

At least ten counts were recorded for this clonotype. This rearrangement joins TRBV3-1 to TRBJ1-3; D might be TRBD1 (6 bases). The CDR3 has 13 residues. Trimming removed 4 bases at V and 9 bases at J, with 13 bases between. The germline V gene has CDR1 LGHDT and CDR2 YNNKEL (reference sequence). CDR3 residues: CASSLGGRGTIYF. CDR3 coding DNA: TGTGCCAGCAGCCTCGGGGGCCGGGGCACCATATATTTT.

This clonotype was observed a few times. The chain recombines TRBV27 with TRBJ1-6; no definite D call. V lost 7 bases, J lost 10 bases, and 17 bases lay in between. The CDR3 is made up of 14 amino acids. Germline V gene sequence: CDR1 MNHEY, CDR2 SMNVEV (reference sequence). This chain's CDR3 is CASTLGGAGSPLHF. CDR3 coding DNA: TGTGCCAGCACCCTCGGTGGCGCTGGATCACCCCTCCACTTT.

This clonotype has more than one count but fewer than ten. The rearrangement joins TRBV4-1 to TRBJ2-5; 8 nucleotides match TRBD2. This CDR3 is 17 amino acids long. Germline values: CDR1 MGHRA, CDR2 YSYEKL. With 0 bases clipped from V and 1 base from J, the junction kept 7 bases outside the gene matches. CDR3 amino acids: CASSQERGRGGQETQYF. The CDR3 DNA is TGCGCCAGCAGCCAAGAAAGGGGACGGGGGGGCCAAGAGACCCAGTACTTC.

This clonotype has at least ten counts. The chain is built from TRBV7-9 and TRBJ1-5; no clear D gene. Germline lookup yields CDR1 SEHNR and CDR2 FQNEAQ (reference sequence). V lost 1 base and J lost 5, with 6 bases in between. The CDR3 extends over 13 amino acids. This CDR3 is CASSLELDQPQHF. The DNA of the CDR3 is TGTGCCAGCAGCTTAGAGTTGGATCAGCCCCAGCATTTT.

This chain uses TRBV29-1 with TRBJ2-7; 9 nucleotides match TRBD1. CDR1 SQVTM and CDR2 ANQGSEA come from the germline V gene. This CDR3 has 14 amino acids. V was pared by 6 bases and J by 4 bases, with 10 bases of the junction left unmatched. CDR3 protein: CSVGTGTGLYEQYF. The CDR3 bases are TGCAGCGTGGGGACTGGGACAGGGCTATACGAGCAGTACTTC.

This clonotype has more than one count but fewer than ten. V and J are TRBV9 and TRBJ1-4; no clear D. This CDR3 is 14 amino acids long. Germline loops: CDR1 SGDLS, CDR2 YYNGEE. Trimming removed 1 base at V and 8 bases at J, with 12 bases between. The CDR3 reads CASSVKHGKEKLFF. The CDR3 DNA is TGTGCCAGCAGCGTAAAACACGGCAAAGAAAAACTGTTTTTT.

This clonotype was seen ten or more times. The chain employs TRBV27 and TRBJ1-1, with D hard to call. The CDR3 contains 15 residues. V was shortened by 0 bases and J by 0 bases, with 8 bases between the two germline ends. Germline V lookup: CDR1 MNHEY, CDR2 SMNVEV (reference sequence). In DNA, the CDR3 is TGTGCCAGCAGTTTATCGAAAGGGTTGAACACTGAAGCTTTCTTT. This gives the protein CASSLSKGLNTEAFF.

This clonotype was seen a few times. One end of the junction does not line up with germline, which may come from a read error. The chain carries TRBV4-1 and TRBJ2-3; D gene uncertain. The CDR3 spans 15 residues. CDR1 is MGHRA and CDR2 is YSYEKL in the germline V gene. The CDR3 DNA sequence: TGCGCCAGCATCCAAGTGGTGGGTGGATCGGATACGCAGTATTTT. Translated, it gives CASIQVVGGSDTQYF.

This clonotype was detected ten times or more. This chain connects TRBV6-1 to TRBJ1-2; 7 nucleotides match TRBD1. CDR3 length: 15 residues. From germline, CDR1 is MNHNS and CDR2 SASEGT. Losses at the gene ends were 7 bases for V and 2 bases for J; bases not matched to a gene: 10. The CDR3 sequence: CASKGGPIGNYGYTF. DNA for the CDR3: TGTGCCAGCAAAGGGGGCCCCATCGGGAACTATGGCTACACCTTC.

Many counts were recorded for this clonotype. The CDR3 bases are TGTGCCAGCAGTGAGGGGCGGGGGGGGTACAATGAGCAGTTCTTC. Translating it yields CASSEGRGGYNEQFF. The genes are TRBV2 and TRBJ2-1; TRBD2 agrees at 9 bases. Germline CDR1 reads SNHLY; CDR2 reads FYNNEI. This CDR3 has 15 amino acids. V dropped 3 bases and J dropped 4; count of bases not matched to a gene: 4. Looking up the rest from reference TRBV2 and TRBJ2-1 gives the full variable domain: EPEVTQTPSHQVTQMGQEVILRCVPISNHLYFYWYRQILGQKVEFLVSFYNNEISEKSEIFDDQFSVERPDGSNFTLKIRSTKLEDSAMYFCASSEGRGGYNEQFFGPGTRLTVL.

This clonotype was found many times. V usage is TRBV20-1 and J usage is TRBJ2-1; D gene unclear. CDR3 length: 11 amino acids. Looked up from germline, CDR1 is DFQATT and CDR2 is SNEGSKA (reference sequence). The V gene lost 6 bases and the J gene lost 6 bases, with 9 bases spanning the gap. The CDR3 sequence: CSALASNEQFF. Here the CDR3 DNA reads TGCAGTGCCCTTGCCTCCAATGAGCAGTTCTTC.

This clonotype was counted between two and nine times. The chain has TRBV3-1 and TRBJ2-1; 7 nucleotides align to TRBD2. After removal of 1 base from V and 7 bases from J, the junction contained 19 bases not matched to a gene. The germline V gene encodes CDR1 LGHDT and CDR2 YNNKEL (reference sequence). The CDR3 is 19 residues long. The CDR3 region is CASSQASGYSTWGGNEQFF. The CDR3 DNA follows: TGTGCCAGCAGCCAAGCTTCAGGCTACTCGACCTGGGGGGGGAATGAGCAGTTCTTC.

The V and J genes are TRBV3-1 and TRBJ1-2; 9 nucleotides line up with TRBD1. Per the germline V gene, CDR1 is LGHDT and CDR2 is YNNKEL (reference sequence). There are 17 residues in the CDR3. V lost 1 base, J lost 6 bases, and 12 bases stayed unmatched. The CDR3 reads CASSQASGTGTENGYTF. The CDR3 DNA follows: TGTGCCAGCAGCCAAGCATCGGGGACAGGGACAGAAAATGGCTACACCTTC.

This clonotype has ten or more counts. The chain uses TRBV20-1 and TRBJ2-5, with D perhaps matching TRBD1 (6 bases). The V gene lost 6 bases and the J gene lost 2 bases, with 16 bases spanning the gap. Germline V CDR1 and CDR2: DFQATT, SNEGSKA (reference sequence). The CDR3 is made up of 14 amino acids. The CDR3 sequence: CSATGTPEQETQYF. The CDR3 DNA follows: TGCAGTGCAACCGGGACACCCGAGCAAGAGACCCAGTACTTC.

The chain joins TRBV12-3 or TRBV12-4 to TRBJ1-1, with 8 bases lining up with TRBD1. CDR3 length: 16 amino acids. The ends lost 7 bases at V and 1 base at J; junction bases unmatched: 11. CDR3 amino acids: CASNSPRTGGNTEAFF. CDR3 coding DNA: TGTGCCAGCAACTCACCGCGCACAGGGGGGAACACTGAAGCTTTCTTT.

This chain's CDR3 is CASRNTETRGDEQYF. In DNA form, the CDR3 reads TGTGCCAGCAGAAACACAGAGACTCGGGGGGACGAGCAGTACTTC. The chain recombines TRBV28 with TRBJ2-7, with TRBD2 matching 7 bases. Trimming removed 6 bases from V and 5 bases from J; junction bases left unmatched: 13. CDR1 and CDR2 from the germline V gene are MDHEN and SYDVKM. The CDR3 consists of 15 residues.

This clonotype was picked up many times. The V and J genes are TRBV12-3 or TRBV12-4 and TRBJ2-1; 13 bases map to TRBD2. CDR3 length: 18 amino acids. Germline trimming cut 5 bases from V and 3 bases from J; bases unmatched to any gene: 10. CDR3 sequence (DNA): TGTGCCAGCAGTCCAATTTCCGGGACTAGCGGGGTCTACAATGAGCAGTTCTTC. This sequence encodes CASSPISGTSGVYNEQFF.

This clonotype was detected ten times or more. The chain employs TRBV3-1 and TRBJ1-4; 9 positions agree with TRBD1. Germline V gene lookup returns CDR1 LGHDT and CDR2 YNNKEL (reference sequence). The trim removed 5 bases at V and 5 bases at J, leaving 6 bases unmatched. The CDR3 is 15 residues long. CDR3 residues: CASSTWTGENEKLFF. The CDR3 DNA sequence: TGTGCCAGCAGCACTTGGACAGGGGAGAATGAAAAACTGTTTTTT.

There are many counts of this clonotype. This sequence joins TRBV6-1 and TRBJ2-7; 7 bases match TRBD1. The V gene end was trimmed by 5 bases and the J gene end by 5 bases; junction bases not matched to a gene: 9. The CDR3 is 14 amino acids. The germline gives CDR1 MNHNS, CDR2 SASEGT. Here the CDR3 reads CASSLTGSVHEQYF. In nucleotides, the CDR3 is TGTGCCAGCAGTTTGACAGGGTCAGTCCACGAGCAGTACTTC.

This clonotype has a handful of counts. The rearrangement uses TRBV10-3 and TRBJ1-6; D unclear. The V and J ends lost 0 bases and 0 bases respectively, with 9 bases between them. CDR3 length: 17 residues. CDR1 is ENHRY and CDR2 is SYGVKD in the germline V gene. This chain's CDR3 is CAISESRGSSYNSPLHF. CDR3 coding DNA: TGTGCCATCAGTGAGTCACGAGGGAGCTCCTATAATTCACCCCTCCACTTT.

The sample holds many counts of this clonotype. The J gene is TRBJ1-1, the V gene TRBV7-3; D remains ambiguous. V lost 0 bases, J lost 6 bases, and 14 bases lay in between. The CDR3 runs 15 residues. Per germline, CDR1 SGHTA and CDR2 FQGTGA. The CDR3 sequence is CASSLTRLSPAEAFF. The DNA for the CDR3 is TGTGCCAGCAGCTTAACCCGACTGAGTCCTGCTGAAGCTTTCTTT.